This T cell receptor (beta chain) is from a study of cytomegalovirus exposure and HLA in healthy donors. Points from the study as a whole: In vitro confirmation showed a few CMV-associated chains to be CMV antigen specific.

Clones were sequenced by immunoSEQ multiplex PCR, and TCRdb holds only the in-frame ones, with some missing. This repertoire shows about 360,000 clones, 86% found once; its top ten account for approximately 0.86%. Between the trimmed V and J ends, which lost 4 bases and 2 bases, there was a span of 12 bases. The germline V gene encodes CDR1 MDHEN and CDR2 SYDVKM. There are 14 residues in the CDR3. On this clone itself: The antigen is unknown.

The TCR originated in a woman in her late teens or twenties in good health and CMV-seronegative. Material: PBMCs. J is TRBJ2-7 and V is TRBV28, with a weak D call TRBD2 (6 bases). The CDR3 reads CASSSPGVTYEQYF. CDR3 DNA sequence: TGTGCCAGCAGTTCGCCGGGAGTTACCTACGAGCAGTACTTC.